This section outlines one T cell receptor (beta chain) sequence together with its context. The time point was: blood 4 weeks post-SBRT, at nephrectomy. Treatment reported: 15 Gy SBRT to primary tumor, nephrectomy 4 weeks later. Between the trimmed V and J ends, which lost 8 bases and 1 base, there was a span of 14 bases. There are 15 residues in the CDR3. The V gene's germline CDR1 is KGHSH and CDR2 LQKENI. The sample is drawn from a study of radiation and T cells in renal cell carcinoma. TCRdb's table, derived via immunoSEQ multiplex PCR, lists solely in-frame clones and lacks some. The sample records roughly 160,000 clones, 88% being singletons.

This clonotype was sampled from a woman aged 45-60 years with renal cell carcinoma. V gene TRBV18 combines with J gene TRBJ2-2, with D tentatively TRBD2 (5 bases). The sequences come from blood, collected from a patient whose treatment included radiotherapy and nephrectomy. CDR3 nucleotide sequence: TGTGCCAGCCGGGGTATGGGCAAGAACACCGGGGAGCTGTTTTTT. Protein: CASRGMGKNTGELFF.